This T cell receptor (beta chain) derives from a study of cytomegalovirus exposure and HLA in healthy donors. Study results and limitations: The authors later found HLA-associated TCR beta chains more clonally expanded than equally common others.

CDR1 and CDR2 (germline): MGHRA, YSYEKL. The V and J ends lost 0 bases and 3 bases respectively, with 11 bases between them. The CDR3 runs to 16 residues. PCR involved 60 Vbeta and 13 Jbeta primers. TCRdb's copy holds only in-frame clones and misses some; the assay was immunoSEQ multiplex PCR. Of more than 80,000 clones in the sample, roughly 86% were seen once. As regards this clone: Its antigen remains unknown.

The rearrangement joins TRBV4-1 to TRBJ1-4; D possibly corresponds to TRBD1 (5 bases). The clonotype was recovered from a man aged 30 to 45 in good health and CMV-seropositive. The specimen sequenced was PBMCs. CDR3 in DNA: TGCGCCAGCAGCCAAGAAATTCAGGGCCCTAATGAAAAACTGTTTTTT. Residues: CASSQEIQGPNEKLFF.